Given below is one T cell receptor beta chain in context. Its binding antigen is unknown. It has no much larger one-base neighbor in the sample; base qualities were not kept. The data derive from a study of cytomegalovirus exposure and HLA in healthy donors (dated by TCRdb to about 2017). Notes on the research overall: An earlier analysis of approximately 640 of the donors reported 276 Gb of sequence data and 117 million unique TCR beta sequences from 150 million to 200 million T cells. An early release that covered roughly 600 HLA-typed donors contained approximately 290 gigabases of sequencing data and 85 million to 100 million unique TCR sequences. Of the approximately 400 genotyped donors, approximately 83% fell in the genetic ancestry cluster associated with self-reported Caucasian donors. The study aimed to test whether cataloging public T cell receptors could reveal signatures of past pathogen exposure. The study used immunosequencing to profile the T cell repertoires of some 600 subjects and linked those repertoires to cytomegalovirus serostatus. A separate validation cohort of approximately 120 different subjects was used in addition to the roughly 620-subject first cohort. To predict cytomegalovirus infection status, the study brought together high-throughput TCR immunosequencing, statistical association of individual TCRs with disease status, and machine learning. To study patterns of TCR occurrence, a later analysis re-analyzed previously published TCR beta repertoires from several hundred donors and added high-resolution HLA genotyping. The later analysis used no new phenotypic data to find candidate immune exposures, relying instead on TCR beta sequences and their occurrence across donors. In an earlier analysis of a few hundred of the donors, high-throughput TCR beta sequencing was used to judge whether each TCR beta V gene segment behaved as functional or pseudogenic. Alongside the repertoire data, information on donor age, sex, ethnicity and CMV serostatus was compiled. In a later genetic analysis, genome-wide SNP genotypes for about three fifths of the roughly 670 donors were used, and that subset was treated as a discovery cohort. Every repertoire in the discovery cohort had been generated on one and the same sequencing platform. Class I and class II HLA loci were covered by the typing at four-digit resolution. Typing coverage varied by locus: roughly 629-640 donors for A, B, C, DRB1 and DQB1; more than 500 for DQA1; about 590 for DPA1; around 450 for DPB1. Four or five DR-DQ haplotypes were handled as single units for association and clustering because linkage in the cohort was strong. Among several hundred genotyped donors of the cohort, an average of around 220,000 unique TCR beta nucleotide sequences was sequenced per donor, of which roughly 17% were non-productive. Points the paper makes about the study in general: According to a later analysis, parvovirus B19, influenza, CMV and Epstein-Barr virus appeared linked to several top co-occurrence clusters. An association between a missense DCLRE1C variant and V-gene and J-gene trimming of TCR beta chains was found in a later genetic analysis and replicated in an independent cohort. Compared with equally common non-associated chains, HLA-associated TCR beta chains in a later analysis were more clonally expanded and had lower generation probabilities. The presence/absence analyses assumed that sequencing depth was roughly uniform across donors, and that assumption may not be true. Because the 87-base-pair reads could not distinguish some IMGT-functional V segments, including TRBV6-2 and TRBV6-3, those segments were excluded. HLA typing was unavailable for some donors at each locus, so association tests used only the typed subset. Correlated functional status among segregating V segments might be attributable to linkage disequilibrium, but an unknown experimental factor could not be ruled out. The earlier analysis of 587 of the donors excluded some 16 rarely observed V segments, including chromosome 9 orphons, because counts were too low. A later analysis found that TCR association rates varied across HLA loci, with DRB1 alleles showing the most associated TCRs and HLA-C alleles the fewest. Three of the identified cytomegalovirus-associated TCR beta chains were confirmed in vitro to be specific for cytomegalovirus antigens. Cytomegalovirus status was reported to be diagnosed by the classifier with high specificity and sensitivity in both the original and validation cohorts. In a later analysis, around 17,000 TCR beta sequences were associated with specific HLA alleles at a false discovery rate of 0.05. While some public TCRs were present in many individuals, most TCR sequences turned up only very rarely across donors. In a later analysis, most CMV-associated TCR beta chains were found to appear HLA-restricted, with HLA associations seemingly driven largely by CMV exposure. A further reported finding was that TCR beta sequences accurately predicted the HLA-A and HLA-B alleles for most subjects in the first cohort. Compared with the roughly 700-donor mean, donors in an Asian-associated ancestry cluster had fewer N-insertions in productive TCRs, according to a later genetic analysis. A cluster of highly shared sequence variants was judged likely to represent a technical artifact of the sequencing pipeline. An earlier analysis of roughly 570 of the donors showed that most TCR beta V segments appeared in productive rearrangements either about 90% or about 30% of the time, which broadly matched IMGT annotations. This cohort had only TCR beta chains sequenced, and the lack of alpha or paired-chain data limited which features could be detected. When HLA alleles, especially DR and DQ, strongly co-occurred, attributing TCR associations to individual alleles was difficult. A total of 164 TCR beta chains were listed by the study as associated with cytomegalovirus. The authors suggested that the approach could potentially be generalized to other disease states and immunological phenotypes. Immune exposure information for the cohort was limited to CMV serostatus.

Receptors were amplified or captured by the immunoSEQ multiplex PCR assay. A mixture of 60 forward primers for TCR Vbeta segments and 13 reverse primers for TCR Jbeta segments was used in the multiplex PCR. A multiplex PCR assay on genomic DNA amplified the CDR3 region of rearranged TCR beta genes. On the Illumina HiSeq System, the amplified TCR beta libraries were sequenced as 87-base-pair reads. The paper's processing steps were these. Across the roughly 600 repertoires, a later analysis counted 80 million or so unique TCR beta chains, around 11 million of which were shared by at least two donors. Raw reads were error-corrected and collapsed into unique sequences by a nearest-neighbor algorithm in which closely related sequences were merged to remove PCR and sequencing errors. To assign V, D and J gene segments, CDR3 sequences were aligned to IMGT reference sequences. For a sequence to be retained, at least a six-nucleotide match to both a V gene segment and a J gene segment was required. Rearrangements were classified as productive when the CDR3 lacked stop codons and remained in frame with V and J, and all other rearrangements were classified as non-productive. Following IMGT convention, CDR3 was defined as the stretch from the second conserved V-encoded cysteine up to the conserved J-encoded phenylalanine. Sequences without an unambiguous match to a single V gene segment were excluded from the earlier analysis of 587 of the donors. An earlier analysis of a few hundred of the donors called V segments functional above 56.7% productive rearrangements and segregating when the between-donor standard deviation exceeded 5%. A statistical classification framework was developed to diagnose cytomegalovirus status using the catalog of TCR beta chain sequences. A later analysis assigned V and J genes by comparing TCR nucleotide sequences with IMGT/GENE-DB human TR gene sequences. Using the TCRdist pipeline, a later analysis assigned CDR3 sequences along with most-parsimonious VDJ recombination scenarios. A later analysis defined each TCR beta chain by its CDR3 amino acid sequence plus V-gene family, and excluded reads lacking a unique V-gene family. A later analysis removed several hundred highly shared, low-generation-probability nucleotide sequences to deal with suspected cross-contamination and a sequencing artifact. In a later analysis, a clonal expansion index for each public chain was calculated from normalized within-repertoire ranks of inferred template counts. Generation probabilities in a later analysis came from a VDJ recombination model fitted to out-of-frame rearrangements, and those results were checked against IGoR. In a later analysis, hypergeometric tests were used to score TCR-TCR, TCR-HLA and TCR-CMV co-occurrence, with a repertoire-size bias correction applied to TCR pairs. To estimate false discovery rates, a later analysis permuted the HLA or CMV assignments 20 times. A later analysis grouped co-occurring TCRs with DBSCAN, adding TCRdist sequence similarity when clustering within HLA-allele-positive subsets. For co-occurrence clustering, repertoires with fewer than 30,000 or more than 120,000 public chains were excluded, along with roughly five repertoires with anomalous nucleotide sharing. Entries here come from immuneACCESS through TCRdb and include only in-frame sequences with V and J called. Some clones fail to appear in such tables; in the studies checked, an unresolved V gene covers under half of the shortfall, and the cause of the remainder is unknown. Clone size and the V and J calls come from that table; the DNA yielded D and trimming. Within this sample are over 150,000 clones, with about 71% of them counted one time only. The top ten constitute 2.5% to 3.5% of the sample.

The cohort consisted of fewer than 700 healthy bone marrow donors. At the time of sampling, every cohort member was nominally healthy, though immune exposures that went unrecorded were likely present. The donor was CMV seropositive and belonged to the group of 250 to 300 seropositive cohort members. A peripheral blood sample was provided by each donor, and peripheral blood mononuclear cells were used for TCR beta sequencing. The Qiagen DNeasy Blood Extraction Kit was used to extract genomic DNA from the blood cell samples. Via the germline V gene (reference sequence), CDR1 is SEHNR and CDR2 FQNEAQ. V loses 4 bases of germline sequence and J loses 2 bases, and the interval between the two ends is 12 bases. From the cysteine through the phenylalanine, the CDR3 covers 15 amino acids. CDR3 DNA is the only sequence kept; it has 45 bases, read in frame from the first base.

This sequence uses TRBV7-9 and TRBJ1-5, with TRBD1 tentatively as D gene (5 bases match). Material for sequencing was PBMCs. This clonotype was sampled from a woman aged 40-49 years in good health and CMV-seropositive. The DNA reads as follows: TGTGCCAGCAGCTCGGACCCGGGGGGCAATCAGCCCCAGCATTTT. This sequence encodes CASSSDPGGNQPQHF. The full variable domain, with segments outside the CDR3 supplied by the reference TRBV7-9 and TRBJ1-5 proteins, appears as DTGVSQNPRHKITKRGQNVTFRCDPISEHNRLYWYRQTLGQGPEFLTYFQNEAQLEKSRLLSDRFSAERPKGSFSTLEIQRTEQGDSAMYLCASSSDPGGNQPQHFGDGTRLSIL.